This T cell receptor (beta chain) was captured by sequencing in a study of T cell responses to AZD1222 COVID-19 vaccine. Findings and caveats of the study: When two AZD1222 doses had been given, Spike-specific TCR breadth and depth rose. After the peak T cell response, and only then, were repertoires sampled. The sample set comprised mostly white British donors with more females, and clonal diversity was possibly underestimated.

CDR3 size: 16 residues. Germline CDR1 is SNHLY and CDR2 is FYNNEI. With 6 bases clipped from V and 4 bases from J, the junction kept 10 bases outside the gene matches. TCRdb keeps only in-frame clones here, not all; method: immunoSEQ multiplex PCR. The sample shows 200,000 or so clones, around 87% of them seen only once. This clone has just a few counts. Its antigen remains unknown. The receptor was derived from an adult in good health. The material was peripheral blood, obtained on day 0 of MenACWY control vaccination. J is TRBJ2-1 and V is TRBV2, with 9 bases aligning to TRBD1. The CDR3: CASSEVGTGRYNEQFF. The CDR3 nucleotides are TGTGCCAGCAGCGAGGTAGGGACAGGGAGGTACAATGAGCAGTTCTTC. The variable domain in full, completed from reference TRBV2 and TRBJ2-1, reads EPEVTQTPSHQVTQMGQEVILRCVPISNHLYFYWYRQILGQKVEFLVSFYNNEISEKSEIFDDQFSVERPDGSNFTLKIRSTKLEDSAMYFCASSEVGTGRYNEQFFGPGTRLTVL.